These 17 T cell receptor beta chains were all obtained from the same sample, sequenced in a study of PD-1 blockade in classical Hodgkin lymphoma. Time point here: newly diagnosed, previously untreated cHL patient sample. Sequencing used immunoSEQ multiplex PCR; TCRdb keeps in-frame clones, though not all of them. This sample yields 70,000 or so clones, of which about 94% are seen a single time; over 2.5% belongs to the top ten. Sequencing was done on a sample of peripheral blood mononuclear cells (PBMCs). These receptor sequences come from a human donor with classical Hodgkin lymphoma.

This sequence joins TRBV7-2 and TRBJ2-1; tentatively, D is TRBD1 (6 bases). Trimming shortened V by 0 bases and J by 4 bases, and 10 bases separated the two germline ends. The CDR3 contains 15 residues. The germline V gene has CDR1 SGHTA and CDR2 FQGNSA. CDR3 nucleotides: TGTGCCAGCAGCTTAGCGGGGACACAGTACAATGAGCAGTTCTTC. Translating gives CASSLAGTQYNEQFF.

The V and J genes are TRBV19 and TRBJ1-1, with 7 bases aligning to TRBD1. Germline CDR1 LNHDA, CDR2 SQIVND (reference sequence). After removal of 0 bases from V and 7 bases from J, the junction contained 8 bases not matched to a gene. The CDR3 has 15 amino acids. CDR3: CASSIDSDRVIEAFF. The CDR3 DNA reads as TGTGCCAGTAGTATAGACTCAGACAGGGTGATTGAAGCTTTCTTT. Full variable domain (rest looked up from reference TRBV19 and TRBJ1-1): DGGITQSPKYLFRKEGQNVTLSCEQNLNHDAMYWYRQDPGQGLRLIYYSQIVNDFQKGDIAEGYSVSREKKESFPLTVTSAQKNPTAFYLCASSIDSDRVIEAFFGQGTRLTVV.

The V call is TRBV11-3, the J call TRBJ2-3, with D possibly being TRBD1 (5 bases). The CDR3 length is 15 residues. Germline V gene lookup returns CDR1 SGHNT and CDR2 YENEEA. With 8 bases removed from V and 5 bases from J, the gap between germline ends came to 20 bases. Here the CDR3 DNA reads TGTGCCAGCCCCTCAGAAGCTATAGGGGAAGATACGCAGTATTTT. This codes for CASPSEAIGEDTQYF.

The V call is TRBV7-9, the J call TRBJ1-1, with a tentative D call TRBD1 (5 bases). V was trimmed by 2 bases and J by 1 base, leaving 11 bases between them. CDR3 length equals 15 residues. Germline lookup yields CDR1 SEHNR and CDR2 FQNEAQ (reference sequence). CDR3 nucleotide sequence: TGTGCCAGCAGCTTAACGGAGGGACGGAACACTGAAGCTTTCTTT. Protein sequence: CASSLTEGRNTEAFF.

The J gene is TRBJ2-1, the V gene TRBV19; the D call may be TRBD1 or TRBD2 (6 bases each). Trimming took 3 bases from V and 7 from J, leaving 13 bases between them. CDR3 length equals 14 residues. Germline V gene data show CDR1 as LNHDA and CDR2 as SQIVND (reference sequence). The CDR3 spells CASSMRGAGNEQFF. The CDR3 region has the DNA TGTGCCAGTAGTATGAGGGGGGCGGGGAATGAGCAGTTCTTC. Variable domain in full (rest from reference TRBV19 and TRBJ2-1): DGGITQSPKYLFRKEGQNVTLSCEQNLNHDAMYWYRQDPGQGLRLIYYSQIVNDFQKGDIAEGYSVSREKKESFPLTVTSAQKNPTAFYLCASSMRGAGNEQFFGPGTRLTVL.

V gene TRBV5-1 combines with J gene TRBJ2-3; D gene ambiguous. The CDR3 totals 15 residues. V lost 4 bases and J 0 bases, leaving 12 bases between the germline ends. The germline V gene encodes CDR1 SGHRS and CDR2 YFSETQ. The CDR3 nucleotides are TGCGCCAGCAGCCCGCGATTCGGTAGCACAGATACGCAGTATTTT. It specifies CASSPRFGSTDTQYF.

The chain uses TRBV2 and TRBJ1-3, with 8 positions matching TRBD1. V was clipped by 5 bases and J by 8 bases; unmatched bases: 17. The CDR3 runs 17 residues. Germline lookup yields CDR1 SNHLY and CDR2 FYNNEI. The CDR3 spells CASSLLPPGQVPDTIYF. CDR3 in DNA: TGTGCCAGCAGTCTGTTACCCCCGGGACAGGTTCCCGACACCATATATTTT. The variable domain in full, completed from reference TRBV2 and TRBJ1-3, reads EPEVTQTPSHQVTQMGQEVILRCVPISNHLYFYWYRQILGQKVEFLVSFYNNEISEKSEIFDDQFSVERPDGSNFTLKIRSTKLEDSAMYFCASSLLPPGQVPDTIYFGEGSWLTVV.

This clone was seen a single time. The chain has TRBV1 and TRBJ1-2; the listed D gene, TRBD1, was not tested against the DNA. TRBV1 is noted as a pseudogene. The CDR3 spans 19 residues. The CDR3 spells CTSSQDKLGQGKEAYGYTF. The CDR3 DNA reads TGCACCAGCAGCCAAGATAAACTGGGACAGGGAAAAGAGGCCTATGGCTACACCTTC.

This rearrangement joins TRBV7-2 to TRBJ2-5, with D maybe TRBD1 (6 bases). The CDR3 spans 14 residues. V lost 3 bases and J lost 3, with 11 bases in between. Germline V gene sequence: CDR1 SGHTA, CDR2 FQGNSA. The CDR3 is CASSFDRFKETQYF. DNA for the CDR3: TGTGCCAGCAGCTTTGACAGGTTCAAAGAGACCCAGTACTTC.

The gene calls are TRBV5-1 and TRBJ2-7, with 10 bases matching TRBD1. Germline assignment: CDR1 SGHRS and CDR2 YFSETQ. CDR3 length equals 17 residues. The V segment lost 4 bases and the J segment 3 bases; nucleotides outside the gene matches: 13. The CDR3 reads CASSQTGGANTLYEQYF. The CDR3 coding sequence is TGCGCCAGCAGCCAGACAGGGGGCGCAAATACTCTCTACGAGCAGTACTTC. Full variable domain (missing parts from reference TRBV5-1 and TRBJ2-7): KAGVTQTPRYLIKTRGQQVTLSCSPISGHRSVSWYQQTPGQGLQFLFEYFSETQRNKGNFPGRFSGRQFSNSRSEMNVSTLELGDSALYLCASSQTGGANTLYEQYFGPGTRLTVT.

The chain recombines TRBV5-1 with TRBJ2-5; D gene unclear. The CDR3 is 14 amino acids. CDR1 and CDR2 from the germline V gene are SGHRS and YFSETQ. V shed 0 bases and J shed 1 base, with 7 bases lying between them. CDR3 DNA: TGCGCCAGCAGCTTGGTCGCGAGCCAAGAGACCCAGTACTTC. It yields the protein CASSLVASQETQYF.

This chain links TRBV28 with TRBJ1-5, with D perhaps matching TRBD1 (6 bases). Trimming stripped 7 bases from V and 7 bases from J, with 17 bases between. CDR1 and CDR2 from the germline V gene are MDHEN and SYDVKM. The CDR3 totals 14 residues. CDR3: CASNADRSEQPQHF. In DNA, the CDR3 is TGTGCCAGCAACGCCGACAGGTCGGAACAGCCCCAGCATTTT.

The chain links TRBV7-2 to TRBJ2-7, with D tentatively TRBD2 (6 bases). Trimming pared 5 bases from V and 0 bases from J, leaving 14 bases between. CDR1 is SGHTA, CDR2 FQGNSA, per germline. This CDR3 is 15 amino acids long. CDR3 amino acids: CASSTGGSGSYEQYF. CDR3 bases: TGTGCCAGCAGCACCGGTGGTAGCGGCTCCTACGAGCAGTACTTC.

In its sample, this clone was seen once. The chain has TRBV7-2 and TRBJ1-2; 8 nucleotides line up with TRBD1. Germline assignment: CDR1 SGHTA and CDR2 FQGNSA. Unmatched junction bases numbered 5, after V lost 3 bases and J lost 8 bases. The CDR3 consists of 13 residues. The CDR3 here is CASSFDRGMGYTF. Here the CDR3 DNA reads TGTGCCAGCAGCTTTGACAGGGGAATGGGCTACACCTTC.

Only one count was recorded for this clone. The rearrangement joins TRBV4-1 to TRBJ2-2; 8 bases match TRBD2. The CDR3 extends over 14 amino acids. After removal of 1 base from V and 9 bases from J, the junction contained 4 bases not matched to a gene. Germline loops: CDR1 MGHRA, CDR2 YSYEKL. The CDR3 DNA is TGCGCCAGCAGCCAAGCCTCGGGGGGGAGGGAGCTGTTTTTT. Amino acids: CASSQASGGRELFF.

The chain recombines TRBV5-1 with TRBJ1-1, with 8 bases fitting TRBD1. Germline CDR1 is SGHRS and CDR2 is YFSETQ. Trimming removed 4 bases from V and 1 base from J; junction bases left unmatched: 12. CDR3 length: 17 amino acids. CDR3 sequence: CASSPGTGIFGNTEAFF. The CDR3, as DNA: TGCGCCAGCAGCCCGGGGACAGGCATATTCGGGAACACTGAAGCTTTCTTT.

This chain joins TRBV10-3 and TRBJ1-2; weak D call: TRBD1 (6 bases). Germline CDR1 is ENHRY and CDR2 is SYGVKD. V dropped 10 bases and J dropped 4 bases, with 19 bases sitting between them. CDR3 length: 14 amino acids. CDR3 protein: CATRQASRIYGYTF. As DNA, the CDR3 is TGTGCCACTAGACAGGCTTCGAGGATCTATGGCTACACCTTC.